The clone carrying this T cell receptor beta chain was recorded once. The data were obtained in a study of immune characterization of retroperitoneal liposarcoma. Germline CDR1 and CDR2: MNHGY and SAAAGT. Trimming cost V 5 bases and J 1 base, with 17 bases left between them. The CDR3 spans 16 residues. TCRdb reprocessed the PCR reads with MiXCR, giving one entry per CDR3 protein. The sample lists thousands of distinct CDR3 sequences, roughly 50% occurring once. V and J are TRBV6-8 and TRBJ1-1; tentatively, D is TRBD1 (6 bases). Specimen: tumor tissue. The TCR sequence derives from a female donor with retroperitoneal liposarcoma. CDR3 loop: CASSRTRTAPNTEAFF. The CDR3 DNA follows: TGTGCCAGCAGTCGGACCAGGACAGCCCCGAACACTGAAGCTTTCTTT.